Below, one T cell receptor beta chain is given with its context. Antigen: not known. Extracted RNA was reverse transcribed into cDNA, the sequencing template. Produced via immunoSEQ multiplex PCR; TCRdb's table is partial and in-frame only. The data contain 95,000 to 100,000 clones, about three fifths of them singletons. CDR3 length equals 14 residues. The V end lost 0 bases, the J end lost 7 bases, and 8 bases lay between the germline ends. CDR1 is SGHNT, CDR2 YYREEE, per germline (reference sequence). As to treatment: oral pan-JAK inhibitor, 5-10 mg twice daily. The authors sorted CD4+ and CD8+ T cells from PBMCs. The data originate from a study of CD8+ T cells in alopecia areata. Study-wide background: The share of scalp area affected provided the severity score for treated patients. Study outcomes and limitations: One nonresponder makes the tie between baseline CD8+ expansion and response uncertain. Tofacitinib significantly decreased scalp clonality and expanded CD8+ clones among top 100.

This sequence joins TRBV5-4 and TRBJ1-6; weak D call: TRBD1 (5 bases). This sequence originates from a human donor with alopecia areata. The sequencing used CD8+ T cells sorted from blood, collected at approximately week 60, from a patient treated with tofacitinib. CDR3 region: CASSLVTENSPLHF. CDR3 coding DNA: TGTGCCAGCAGCTTGGTGACAGAGAATTCACCCCTCCACTTT.